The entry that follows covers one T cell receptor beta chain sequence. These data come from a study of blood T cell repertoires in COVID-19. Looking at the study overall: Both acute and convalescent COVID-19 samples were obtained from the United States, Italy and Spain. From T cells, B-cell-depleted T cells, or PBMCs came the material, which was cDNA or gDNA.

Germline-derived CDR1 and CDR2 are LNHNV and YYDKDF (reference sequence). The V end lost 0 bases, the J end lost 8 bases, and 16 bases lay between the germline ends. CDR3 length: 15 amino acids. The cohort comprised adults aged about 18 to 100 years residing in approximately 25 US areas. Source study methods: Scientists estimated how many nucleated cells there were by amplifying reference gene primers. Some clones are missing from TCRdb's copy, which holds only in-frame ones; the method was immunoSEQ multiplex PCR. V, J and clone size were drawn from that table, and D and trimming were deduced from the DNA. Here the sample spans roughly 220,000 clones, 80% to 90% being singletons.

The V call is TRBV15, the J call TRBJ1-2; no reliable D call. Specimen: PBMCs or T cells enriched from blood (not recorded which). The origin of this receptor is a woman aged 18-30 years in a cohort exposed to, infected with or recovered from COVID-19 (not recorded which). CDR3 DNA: TGTGCCACCAGCAGAGATGGTCCCTGGTCAGAAGGCTACACCTTC. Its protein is CATSRDGPWSEGYTF.